This TCR beta chain stems from a study of shared T cell receptors in the human thymus (dated by TCRdb to 2020 to 2023). In terms of the full investigation: The study examined how the human thymus generates shared, self-reactive T-cell receptor alpha chains.

From its cysteine to its phenylalanine, the CDR3 spans 15 amino acids. The only DNA kept is the CDR3, 45 bases in frame from the first base. The germline V gene (reference sequence) specifies PRHDT as CDR1 and FYEKMQ as CDR2. V and J are truncated by 5 bases and 2 bases respectively, leaving an intervening sequence of 16 bases. Regarding this clone: What this receptor recognizes is not known. No base quality values were provided; no much bigger clone lies one nucleotide off.

Libraries were made using the immunoSEQ multiplex PCR assay. TCRdb retrieved this table from immuneACCESS and kept in-frame rearrangements only. Not all clones are present; in checked studies, unresolved V genes account for under half, and no reason is known for the remainder. Recorded for this sample are roughly 560,000 clones; 78% of them occurred a single time. In total, the top ten clones hold around 0.013% of the sample. This sample also belongs to another study, concerning human thymus T cells. In that second paper, the authors write: Immunologically healthy infants undergoing open corrective cardiac surgery for congenital heart defects in Finland were used as donors. The thymus tissue came from surgical resects taken out during corrective cardiac surgery. Biased V and J gene segment usage appeared to be present in both thymic and peripheral blood repertoires. Highly overlapping thymic TCR repertoires among unrelated individuals were reported in the related research. The study described the TCR alpha and beta repertoires in about eight infant thymus samples and four matching peripheral blood samples. Donor ages ranged from about 6 to 244 days, and the cohort comprised about 6 male and a couple of female infants. After being mechanically released from the tissue, thymocytes were kept at -70 degrees C in pellets of about 8.5-32 million cells. A QIAsymphony instrument was used to extract genomic DNA from frozen cell pellets. The immunoSEQ multiplex PCR assay was used to amplify the TCRB and TCRAD loci from a standardized quantity of quality-controlled genomic DNA. The amplicons covered the V(D)J region and were long enough to include the CDR3 and to identify the V and J genes. Amplicon sequencing was performed on an Illumina platform through the commercial immunoSEQ service. Primer bias and sequencing errors were corrected as previously described, and TCRAD and TCRB definitions were based on the IMGT database. Repertoires were analysed with immunoSEQ Analyzer 3.0 and VDJTools, covering basic statistics, V/J segment usage, diversity estimates, rarefaction and pairwise overlap. Chao1, ChaoE, Efron-Thisted, Shannon and inverse Simpson indices were used to estimate diversity, which was also estimated on datasets down-sampled to the smallest sample. Repertoire overlap was assessed by strict matching of CDR3 nucleotide sequence, V gene and J gene, and clustering was done by Jaccard-based multidimensional scaling. On average, thymus samples yielded 750,000 to 1,000,000 unique TCRB clonotypes, whereas blood samples yielded around 88,000.

Recombination joined TRBV13 with TRBJ2-7, with a tentative D gene TRBD2 over 6 matching bases. The sample was thymocytes. This sequence originates from a boy younger than two with a congenital heart defect. Donor details come from another sample of the same person, matched by shared clones. The CDR3 protein sequence reads: CASSPAGRGTYEQYF. The DNA is as follows: TGTGCCAGCAGCCCTGCGGGACGGGGGACCTACGAGCAGTACTTC.